These 7 T cell receptor beta chains originate from one sample sequenced in a study of blood T cell repertoires in COVID-19. Method: immunoSEQ multiplex PCR; TCRdb's copy keeps in-frame clones and lacks some. The sample shows some 53,000 clones, under 90% of them seen only once. Sequenced sample: peripheral blood. The receptors come from a man in his 70s with acute or convalescent COVID-19.

The chain has TRBV6-5 and TRBJ2-2; no reliable D call. This CDR3 is 13 amino acids long. V shed 3 bases and J shed 4 bases, with 6 bases lying between them. CDR1 is MNHEY and CDR2 is SVGAGI in the germline V gene. DNA for the CDR3: TGTGCCAGCAGTTATAGAGGCACCGGGGAGCTGTTTTTT. It is translated as CASSYRGTGELFF.

In this sample, this clone turned up once. CDR3 nucleotide sequence: TGTGCCAGCAGGTTTTTGGGTCTAGCTAACTATGGCTACACCTTC. This sequence encodes CASRFLGLANYGYTF. The chain is built from TRBV5-6 and TRBJ1-2, with D hard to call. The germline V gene encodes CDR1 SGHDT and CDR2 YYEEEE. The CDR3 runs 15 residues. V lost 5 bases, J lost 0 bases, and 14 bases lay in between.

This clone was found a few times. The chain combines TRBV11-2 with TRBJ2-1; 14 bases match TRBD2. Germline CDR1 is SGHAT and CDR2 is FQNNGV. V lost 5 bases and J lost 4; bases outside the gene matches: 1. This CDR3 region has 15 residues. For the CDR3, the DNA is TGTGCCAGCAGCCGGACTAGCGGGAGGTACAATGAGCAGTTCTTC. Its protein product is CASSRTSGRYNEQFF.

CDR3 DNA: TGTGCCAGCAGCTTGCAGGGGACAGGGGGCGATCAGCCCCAGCATTTT. Translation: CASSLQGTGGDQPQHF. The rearrangement uses TRBV7-2 and TRBJ1-5; 12 bases map to TRBD1. V shed 3 bases, J shed 5 bases, and the junction held 5 bases outside the gene matches. The CDR3 is 16 amino acids. Germline V lookup: CDR1 SGHTA, CDR2 FQGNSA.

The V call is TRBV7-9, the J call TRBJ2-3, with D tentatively TRBD1 (6 bases). Trimming removed 0 bases at V and 1 base at J, with 8 bases between. CDR3 length: 15 residues. Germline CDR1 SEHNR, CDR2 FQNEAQ (reference sequence). CDR3: CASSLAGARTDTQYF. CDR3 nucleotide sequence: TGTGCCAGCAGCTTAGCGGGGGCACGCACAGATACGCAGTATTTT.

CDR3 loop: CASSGVLASGNTIYF. The DNA of the CDR3 is TGTGCCAGCTCGGGAGTCTTGGCCTCTGGAAACACCATATATTTT. V usage is TRBV9 and J usage is TRBJ1-3, with D hard to call. The CDR3 has 15 amino acids. CDR1 SGDLS and CDR2 YYNGEE come from the germline V gene. V lost 7 bases and J lost 0, with 14 bases in between.

This clone has only one observation. The chain links TRBV4-3 to TRBJ1-2; 10 bases agree with TRBD1. CDR1 LGHNA and CDR2 YSLEER come from the germline V gene. V lost 1 base, J lost 1 base, and 3 bases stayed unmatched. The CDR3 is 16 amino acids. CDR3 sequence reads: CASSQARTGGNYGYTF. CDR3 bases: TGCGCCAGCAGCCAAGCCCGGACAGGGGGTAACTATGGCTACACCTTC.